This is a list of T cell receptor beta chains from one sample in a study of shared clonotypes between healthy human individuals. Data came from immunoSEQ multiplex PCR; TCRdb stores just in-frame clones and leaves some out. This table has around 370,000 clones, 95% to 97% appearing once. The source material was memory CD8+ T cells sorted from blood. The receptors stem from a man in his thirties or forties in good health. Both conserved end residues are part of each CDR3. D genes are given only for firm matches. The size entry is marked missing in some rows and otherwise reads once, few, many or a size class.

CASSSLAGGLTDTQYF	TGTGCCAGCAGCTCACTAGCGGGAGGTTTGACAGATACGCAGTATTTT	TRBD2	TRBV28	TRBJ2-3	.
CASSSDRTRGHSEQFF	TGTGCCAGCAGTTCGGACAGGACGAGGGGACACAGTGAGCAGTTCTTC	TRBD1	TRBV27	TRBJ2-1	.
CASSQQGAASPLHF	TGTGCCAGCAGTCAACAGGGGGCGGCTTCACCCCTCCACTTT	TRBD1	TRBV27	TRBJ1-6	.
CASSLGAERPPYNEQFF	TGTGCCAGCAGCTTAGGTGCGGAGAGGCCACCGTACAATGAGCAGTTCTTC	.	TRBV11-2	TRBJ2-1	.
CASKAGTATGYTF	TGTGCCAGCAAGGCCGGGACCGCCACCGGCTACACCTTC	.	TRBV6-5	TRBJ1-2	.
CASSEGQRGQPQHF	TGTGCCAGCAGTGAAGGGCAGCGGGGTCAGCCCCAGCATTTT	.	TRBV2	TRBJ1-5	.
CASSLEGAHGYTF	TGTGCCAGCAGCTTGGAGGGGGCGCATGGCTACACCTTC	TRBD1	TRBV7-6	TRBJ1-2	.
CASSPGRDNYGYTF	TGTGCCAGCAGTCCTGGACGGGACAACTATGGCTACACCTTC	.	TRBV28	TRBJ1-2	.
CASKGARNTEAFF	TGTGCCAGCAAGGGGGCCCGGAACACTGAAGCTTTCTTT	TRBD1	TRBV6-5	TRBJ1-1	once
CASSLETYNSPLHF	TGCGCCAGCAGCTTGGAAACTTATAATTCACCCCTCCACTTT	.	TRBV5-1	TRBJ1-6	.
CASSIRTVLYGYTF	TGTGCCAGTAGTATAAGGACAGTTCTCTATGGCTACACCTTC	.	TRBV19	TRBJ1-2	.
CASSLLSFGANVLTF	TGCGCCAGCAGCTTGTTAAGCTTTGGGGCCAACGTCCTGACTTTC	.	TRBV5-1	TRBJ2-6	.
CASSFRGHNEQFF	TGTGCCAGCAGTTTCAGGGGGCACAATGAGCAGTTCTTC	TRBD1	TRBV28	TRBJ2-1	.
CASSPEGGGNTIYF	TGTGCCAGCAGTCCCGAGGGGGGCGGAAACACCATATATTTT	.	TRBV6-5	TRBJ1-3	.
CASSEKETQYF	TGTGCCAGCAGTGAGAAGGAGACCCAGTACTTC	.	TRBV25-1	TRBJ2-5	.
CASSPGLAGEEQYF	TGTGCCAGCAGTCCGGGACTAGCGGGAGAAGAGCAGTACTTC	TRBD2	TRBV5-4	TRBJ2-7	.
CASTRDRLNTEAFF	TGTGCCAGCACTAGAGACAGGTTGAACACTGAAGCTTTCTTT	.	TRBV6-1	TRBJ1-1	.
CASSPRLAGYNEQFF	TGTGCCAGCAGCCCCCGACTAGCGGGGTACAATGAGCAGTTCTTC	TRBD2	TRBV7-9	TRBJ2-1	once
CASSSTPGTGTGNTIYF	TGTGCCAGCAGTTCAACCCCCGGGACAGGGACTGGAAACACCATATATTTT	TRBD1	TRBV28	TRBJ1-3	.
CASSPGTGLIRYEQYF	TGTGCCAGCAGCCCGGGGACAGGGCTTATTCGGTACGAGCAGTACTTC	TRBD1	TRBV5-5	TRBJ2-7	.
CASSRTSGRTPEQFF	TGTGCCAGCAGCAGGACTAGCGGGAGAACCCCTGAGCAGTTCTTC	TRBD2	TRBV2	TRBJ2-1	.
CASRTDRSGNTIYF	TGTGCCAGCAGGACGGACAGATCAGGAAACACCATATATTTT	.	TRBV6-1	TRBJ1-3	.
CASSWGQGYSGRDYEQYF	TGCGCCAGCAGCTGGGGACAGGGTTACAGCGGGCGAGACTACGAGCAGTACTTC	TRBD1	TRBV5-1	TRBJ2-7	.
CAWSGLAGDHEQFF	TGTGCCTGGAGCGGACTAGCGGGAGACCATGAGCAGTTCTTC	TRBD2	TRBV30	TRBJ2-1	.
CASSPGDTQYF	TGTGCCAGCAGCCCCGGGGATACGCAGTATTTT	.	TRBV5-4	TRBJ2-3	.
CASSPGQGTYEQYF	TGCGCCAGCAGCCCCGGACAGGGTACCTACGAGCAGTACTTC	TRBD1	TRBV4-1	TRBJ2-7	.
CASSYGPNNQPQHF	TGTGCCAGCAGTTACGGACCCAACAATCAGCCCCAGCATTTT	.	TRBV6-5	TRBJ1-5	.
CASSVYRDGWEQYF	TGTGCCAGCAGCGTTTACCGGGACGGCTGGGAGCAGTACTTC	.	TRBV9	TRBJ2-7	.
CASSQDHPGRIVGELFF	TGCGCCAGCAGCCAAGATCATCCAGGGAGGATTGTCGGGGAGCTGTTTTTT	.	TRBV4-1	TRBJ2-2	.
CSVKDGPYNEQFF	TGCAGCGTTAAGGACGGACCCTACAATGAGCAGTTCTTC	.	TRBV29-1	TRBJ2-1	.
CASSEGQDYGYTF	TGCGCCAGCAGCGAGGGACAGGATTACGGCTACACCTTC	TRBD1	TRBV5-1	TRBJ1-2	.
CATSRVRRGDPQHF	TGTGCCACCAGCAGAGTACGGAGGGGGGACCCCCAGCATTTT	.	TRBV15	TRBJ1-5	.
CASSSIYEQYF	TGTGCCAGCAGTTCCATATACGAGCAGTACTTC	.	TRBV28	TRBJ2-7	.
CASSGLALTDTQYF	TGTGCCAGCAGTGGACTAGCGCTCACAGATACGCAGTATTTT	TRBD2	TRBV28	TRBJ2-3	once
CASSYGTENEKLFF	TGCGCCAGCAGCTACGGGACAGAGAATGAAAAACTGTTTTTT	TRBD1	TRBV5-1	TRBJ1-4	once
CASSRLAGVTDTQYF	TGTGCCAGCAGCAGACTAGCGGGAGTCACAGATACGCAGTATTTT	TRBD2	TRBV25-1	TRBJ2-3	.
CASSEDLAGVRETQYF	TGTGCCAGCAGTGAAGACCTAGCGGGAGTCAGGGAGACCCAGTACTTC	TRBD2	TRBV6-1	TRBJ2-5	.
CASSLGTGINEKLFF	TGCGCCAGCAGCTTGGGGACAGGGATTAATGAAAAACTGTTTTTT	TRBD1	TRBV5-1	TRBJ1-4	.
CASSLVRGLAKNIQYF	TGTGCCAGCAGCTTAGTACGAGGTCTAGCCAAAAACATTCAGTACTTC	.	TRBV7-9	TRBJ2-4	.
CASSPRVGQETQYF	TGTGCCAGCAGCCCCCGAGTGGGGCAAGAGACCCAGTACTTC	.	TRBV11-1	TRBJ2-5	.
CASSYGTDNSPLHF	TGTGCCAGCAGTTACGGGACGGATAATTCACCCCTCCACTTT	.	TRBV6-5	TRBJ1-6	.
CASSLVGRNIQYF	TGTGCCAGCAGTTTGGTGGGCAGAAACATTCAGTACTTC	.	TRBV28	TRBJ2-4	.
CSARHNYGYTF	TGCAGTGCTAGACATAACTATGGCTACACCTTC	.	TRBV20-1	TRBJ1-2	.
CASSLAGRGLGGVDTQYF	TGTGCCAGCAGCTTAGCCGGTCGCGGGTTGGGTGGGGTAGATACGCAGTATTTT	.	TRBV7-2	TRBJ2-3	.
CASNPGTSGTDTQYF	TGTGCCAGCAACCCCGGGACTAGCGGCACAGATACGCAGTATTTT	TRBD2	TRBV11-2	TRBJ2-3	.
CASSATRDSYTGELFF	TGTGCCAGCAGCGCCACCCGGGACTCCTACACCGGGGAGCTGTTTTTT	.	TRBV21-1	TRBJ2-2	.